This T cell receptor beta chain appears in the sequencing data of a study of blood T cell repertoires in COVID-19. Study background: Samples representing acute and convalescent COVID-19 were sourced from the United States, Italy and Spain. PBMCs, B-cell-depleted T cells, or T cells were the source of the cDNA or gDNA that made up the material.

As processed by the authors: Cell counts per sample came from amplifying reference gene primers. The repertoire was sequenced with immunoSEQ multiplex PCR; TCRdb's copy has only in-frame clones and lacks some. D and trimming were read from the DNA, whereas the V and J calls and clone size are those reported in that table. This table has some 240,000 clones, about nine tenths appearing once. This clone was recorded only once. Germline CDR1 and CDR2: LGHDT and YNNKEL (reference sequence). This CDR3 has 12 amino acids. V lost 3 bases, J lost 11 bases, and 13 bases lay in between. The sample was peripheral blood. The clonotype originates from a man aged 60-69 years who had recovered from COVID-19. V usage is TRBV3-1 (or the pseudogene TRBV3-2) and J usage is TRBJ1-2; perhaps TRBD1 as D (5 bases). CDR3 sequence reads: CASSHQQGGYTF. The CDR3 coding sequence is TGTGCCAGCAGCCATCAGCAGGGAGGTTACACCTTC.